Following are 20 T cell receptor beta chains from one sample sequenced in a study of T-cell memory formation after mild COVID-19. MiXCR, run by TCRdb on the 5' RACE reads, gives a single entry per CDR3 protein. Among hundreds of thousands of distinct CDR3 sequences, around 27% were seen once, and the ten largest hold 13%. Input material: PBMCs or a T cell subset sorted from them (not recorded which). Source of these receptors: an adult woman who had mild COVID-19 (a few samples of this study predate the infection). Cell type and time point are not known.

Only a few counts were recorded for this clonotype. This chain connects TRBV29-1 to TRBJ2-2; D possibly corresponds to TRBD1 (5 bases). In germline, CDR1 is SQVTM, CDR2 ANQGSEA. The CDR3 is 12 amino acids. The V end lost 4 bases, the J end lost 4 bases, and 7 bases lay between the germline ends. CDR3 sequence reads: CSVATGTGELFF. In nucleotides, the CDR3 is TGCAGCGTTGCCACAGGCACCGGGGAGCTGTTTTTT.

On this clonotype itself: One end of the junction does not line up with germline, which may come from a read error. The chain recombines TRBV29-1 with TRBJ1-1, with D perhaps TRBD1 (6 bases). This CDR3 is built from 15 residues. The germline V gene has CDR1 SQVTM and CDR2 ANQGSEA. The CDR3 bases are TGCAGCGTGGAAGGGGTTAAGGGGGTCAGCCGTGAAGCTTTCTTT. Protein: CSVEGVKGVSREAFF.

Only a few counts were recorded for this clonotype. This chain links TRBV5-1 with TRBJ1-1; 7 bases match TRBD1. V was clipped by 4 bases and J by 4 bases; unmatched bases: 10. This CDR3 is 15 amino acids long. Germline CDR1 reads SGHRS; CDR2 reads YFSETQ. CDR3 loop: CASSALNRGGTEAFF. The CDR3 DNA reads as TGCGCCAGCAGCGCACTCAACAGGGGCGGCACTGAAGCTTTCTTT.

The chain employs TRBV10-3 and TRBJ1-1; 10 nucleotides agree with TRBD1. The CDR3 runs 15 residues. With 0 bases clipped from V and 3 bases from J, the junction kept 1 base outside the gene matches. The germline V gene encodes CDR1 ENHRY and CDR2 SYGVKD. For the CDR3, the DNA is TGTGCCATCAGTGAGTCTGGGACAGGGGACACTGAAGCTTTCTTT. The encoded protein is CAISESGTGDTEAFF.

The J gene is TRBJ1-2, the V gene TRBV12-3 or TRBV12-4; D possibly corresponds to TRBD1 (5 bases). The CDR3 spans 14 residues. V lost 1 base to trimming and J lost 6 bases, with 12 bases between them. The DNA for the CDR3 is TGTGCCAGCAGTTTAGAGGCAGGGCTGGATGGCTACACCTTC. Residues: CASSLEAGLDGYTF.

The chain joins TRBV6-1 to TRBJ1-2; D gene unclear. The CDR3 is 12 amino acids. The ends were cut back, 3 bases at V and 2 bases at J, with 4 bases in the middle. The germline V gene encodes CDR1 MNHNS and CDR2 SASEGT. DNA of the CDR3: TGTGCCAGCAGTGATTGGAACTATGGCTACACCTTC. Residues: CASSDWNYGYTF.

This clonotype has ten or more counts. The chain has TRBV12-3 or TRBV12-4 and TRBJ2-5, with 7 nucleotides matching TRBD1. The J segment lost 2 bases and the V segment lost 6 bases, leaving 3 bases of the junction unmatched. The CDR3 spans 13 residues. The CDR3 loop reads CASRGDSQETQYF. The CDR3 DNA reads TGTGCCAGCAGGGGGGACAGTCAAGAGACCCAGTACTTC.

The CDR3 DNA follows: TGTGCCAGCTCCTTGATGGGAGCCGCCTACAATGAGCAGTTCTTC. This translates into CASSLMGAAYNEQFF. The chain is built from TRBV18 and TRBJ2-1; D may be TRBD2 (5 bases). Germline assignment: CDR1 KGHSH and CDR2 LQKENI. V lost 6 bases, J lost 2 bases, and 14 bases lay in between. The CDR3 extends over 15 amino acids.

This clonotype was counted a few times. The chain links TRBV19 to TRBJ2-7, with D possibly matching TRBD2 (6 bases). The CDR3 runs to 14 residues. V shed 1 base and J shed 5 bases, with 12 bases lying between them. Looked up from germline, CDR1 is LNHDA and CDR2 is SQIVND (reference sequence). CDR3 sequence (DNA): TGTGCCAGTAGTATAGGACTAGGAAGCCACGAGCAGTACTTC. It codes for CASSIGLGSHEQYF.

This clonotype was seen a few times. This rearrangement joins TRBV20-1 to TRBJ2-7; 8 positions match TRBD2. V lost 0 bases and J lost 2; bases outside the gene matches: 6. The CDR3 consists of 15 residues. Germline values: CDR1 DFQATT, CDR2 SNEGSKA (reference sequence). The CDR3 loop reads CSARDRGGTAYEQYF. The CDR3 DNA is TGCAGTGCTAGAGATCGGGGGGGGACCGCCTACGAGCAGTACTTC.

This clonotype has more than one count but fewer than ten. The CDR3 region has the DNA TGTGCCTGGAGTGTGGTTAGGGGGCTGGCAGATACGCAGTATTTT. Translating it yields CAWSVVRGLADTQYF. The chain has TRBV30 and TRBJ2-3; the match to TRBD1 covers 7 bases. The CDR3 is made up of 15 amino acids. Germline values: CDR1 GTSNPN, CDR2 SVGIG (reference sequence). V was clipped by 0 bases and J by 4 bases; unmatched bases: 7.

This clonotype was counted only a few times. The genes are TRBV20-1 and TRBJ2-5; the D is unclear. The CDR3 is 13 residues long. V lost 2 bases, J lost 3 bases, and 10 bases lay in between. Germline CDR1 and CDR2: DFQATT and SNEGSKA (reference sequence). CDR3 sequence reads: CSARFWGKETQYF. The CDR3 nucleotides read TGCAGTGCTAGATTCTGGGGAAAAGAGACCCAGTACTTC.

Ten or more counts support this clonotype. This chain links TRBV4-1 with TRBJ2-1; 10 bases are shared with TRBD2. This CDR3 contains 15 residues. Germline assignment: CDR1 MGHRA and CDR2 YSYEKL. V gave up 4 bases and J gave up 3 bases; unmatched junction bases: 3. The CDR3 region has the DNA TGCGCCAGCAGCCCTAGCGGGGGCGGCTACAATGAGCAGTTCTTC. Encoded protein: CASSPSGGGYNEQFF.

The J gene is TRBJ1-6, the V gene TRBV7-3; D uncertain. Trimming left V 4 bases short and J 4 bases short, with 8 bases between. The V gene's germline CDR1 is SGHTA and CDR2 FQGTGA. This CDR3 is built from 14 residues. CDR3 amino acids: CASSSTVYNSPLHF. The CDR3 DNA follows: TGTGCCAGCAGCTCCACAGTTTATAATTCACCCCTCCACTTT.

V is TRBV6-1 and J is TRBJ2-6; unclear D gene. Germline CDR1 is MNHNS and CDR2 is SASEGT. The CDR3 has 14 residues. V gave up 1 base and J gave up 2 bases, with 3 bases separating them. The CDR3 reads CASSEGTGANVLTF. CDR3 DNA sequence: TGTGCCAGCAGTGAAGGCACTGGGGCCAACGTCCTGACTTTC.

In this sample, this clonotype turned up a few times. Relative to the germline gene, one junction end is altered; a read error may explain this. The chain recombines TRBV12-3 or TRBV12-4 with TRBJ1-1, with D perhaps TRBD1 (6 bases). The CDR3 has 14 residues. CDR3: CASIRDTLNTEAFF. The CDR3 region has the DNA TGTGCTAGCATCCGGGACACGTTGAACACTGAAGCTTTCTTT.

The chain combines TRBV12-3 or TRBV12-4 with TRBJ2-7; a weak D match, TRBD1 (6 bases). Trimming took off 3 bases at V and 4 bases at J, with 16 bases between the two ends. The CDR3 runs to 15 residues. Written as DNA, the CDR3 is TGTGCCAGCAGTTTTGAGGCCAGGGGCGGGTACGAGCAGTACTTC. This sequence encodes CASSFEARGGYEQYF.

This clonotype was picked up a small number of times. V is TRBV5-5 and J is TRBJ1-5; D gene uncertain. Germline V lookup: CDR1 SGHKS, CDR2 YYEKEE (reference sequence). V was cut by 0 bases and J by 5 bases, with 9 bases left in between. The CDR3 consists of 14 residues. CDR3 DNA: TGTGCCAGCAGCTTGGGGACCGTGGATCAGCCCCAGCATTTT. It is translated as CASSLGTVDQPQHF.

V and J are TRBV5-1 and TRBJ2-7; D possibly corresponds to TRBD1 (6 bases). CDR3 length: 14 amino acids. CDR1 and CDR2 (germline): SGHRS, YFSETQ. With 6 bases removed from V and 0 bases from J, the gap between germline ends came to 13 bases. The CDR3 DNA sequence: TGCGCCAGCACTCCCGGGGACAACTCCTACGAGCAGTACTTC. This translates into CASTPGDNSYEQYF.

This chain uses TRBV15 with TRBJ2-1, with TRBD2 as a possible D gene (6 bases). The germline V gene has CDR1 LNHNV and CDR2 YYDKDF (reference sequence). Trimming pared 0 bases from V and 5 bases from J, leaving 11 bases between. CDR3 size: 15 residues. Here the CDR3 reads CATSRDGGVHNEQFF. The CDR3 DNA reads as TGTGCCACCAGCAGAGACGGAGGGGTACACAATGAGCAGTTCTTC.